A selection of T cell receptor beta chains follows, all from one sample in a study of blood T cells in healthy people across ages. TCRdb independently ran MiXCR on the 5' RACE reads; one entry per CDR3 protein. This sample has roughly 1,500,000 distinct CDR3 sequences; about 31% occur once, and the top ten carry about 10%. Sequencing used blood. The source of these receptors is a woman aged 30 to 39 in good health. CDR3s include the opening cysteine and the closing phenylalanine or tryptophan. Fields, in order: CDR3 protein, CDR3 DNA, clone size, V gene, D gene, J gene. The D gene is left open where the match is weak. Expanded clones get a size class; other rows say once, few or many, or leave the size out.

CDR3aa: CASSSYLTKANSPLHF
CDR3nt: TGTGCCAGCAGTTCTTATCTCACAAAAGCAAATTCACCCCTCCACTTT
abundance: many
v_gene: TRBV27
d_gene: .
j_gene: TRBJ1-6

CDR3aa: CASSPNAGPTSNQPQHF
CDR3nt: TGTGCCAGCAGCCCAAACGCCGGCCCAACTAGCAATCAGCCCCAGCATTTT
abundance: .
v_gene: TRBV7-6
d_gene: .
j_gene: TRBJ1-5

CDR3aa: CASSIDYHNEQFF
CDR3nt: TGTGCCAGCAGCATCGACTACCACAATGAGCAGTTCTTC
abundance: few
v_gene: TRBV7-3
d_gene: .
j_gene: TRBJ2-1

CDR3aa: CASSLAGIPGTDTQYF
CDR3nt: TGCGCCAGCAGCTTGGCTGGTATTCCGGGCACAGATACGCAGTATTTT
abundance: few
v_gene: TRBV5-1
d_gene: .
j_gene: TRBJ2-3

CDR3aa: CASSGQGTAVNQPQHF
CDR3nt: TGTGCCAGCAGCGGACAGGGAACCGCCGTCAATCAGCCCCAGCATTTT
abundance: .
v_gene: TRBV3-1
d_gene: TRBD1
j_gene: TRBJ1-5

CDR3aa: CASLSGGEGNEQFF
CDR3nt: TGTGCCAGCCTTAGCGGGGGGGAGGGCAATGAGCAGTTCTTC
abundance: .
v_gene: TRBV2
d_gene: TRBD2
j_gene: TRBJ2-1

CDR3aa: CASSPPGVAEAFF
CDR3nt: TGTGCCAGCTCACCACCCGGGGTTGCTGAAGCTTTCTTT
abundance: once
v_gene: TRBV18
d_gene: .
j_gene: TRBJ1-1

CDR3aa: CASSPTLAGGRTGELFF
CDR3nt: TGTGCCAGCAGCCCCACCCTAGCGGGAGGAAGGACCGGGGAGCTGTTTTTT
abundance: few
v_gene: TRBV7-2
d_gene: TRBD2
j_gene: TRBJ2-2

CDR3aa: CASSSFPVREIGDTQYF
CDR3nt: TGTGCCAGCAGCTCTTTCCCCGTGCGGGAGATCGGAGATACGCAGTATTTT
abundance: .
v_gene: TRBV7-8
d_gene: TRBD2
j_gene: TRBJ2-3

CDR3aa: CSVGGASGTDTQYF
CDR3nt: TGCAGCGTTGGGGGGGCTAGCGGCACAGATACGCAGTATTTT
abundance: many
v_gene: TRBV29-1
d_gene: .
j_gene: TRBJ2-3

CDR3aa: CASSYADKTEAFF
CDR3nt: TGTGCCAGCAGTTACGCAGACAAGACTGAAGCTTTCTTT
abundance: few
v_gene: TRBV6-5
d_gene: .
j_gene: TRBJ1-1

CDR3aa: CASSGEDRRFGEQYF
CDR3nt: TGTGCCAGCAGCGGCGAGGACAGACGTTTTGGCGAGCAGTACTTC
abundance: .
v_gene: TRBV9
d_gene: .
j_gene: TRBJ2-7

CDR3aa: CASSTRTNTGELFF
CDR3nt: TGTGCCAGCAGCACCAGAACGAACACCGGGGAGCTGTTTTTT
abundance: few
v_gene: TRBV9
d_gene: .
j_gene: TRBJ2-2

CDR3aa: CSAPSGAGPQYF
CDR3nt: TGCAGTGCCCCTAGCGGGGCAGGTCCGCAGTATTTT
abundance: .
v_gene: TRBV20-1
d_gene: TRBD2
j_gene: TRBJ2-3

CDR3aa: CASSEWTGSYEQYF
CDR3nt: TGTGCCAGCAGTGAGTGGACAGGTTCCTACGAGCAGTACTTC
abundance: .
v_gene: TRBV6-1
d_gene: TRBD1
j_gene: TRBJ2-7

CDR3aa: CASGHAYEQYF
CDR3nt: TGTGCCAGCGGACATGCGTACGAGCAGTACTTC
abundance: .
v_gene: TRBV28
d_gene: .
j_gene: TRBJ2-7

CDR3aa: CAGSITVRDTEAFF
CDR3nt: TGTGCCGGCAGCATCACGGTGAGGGACACTGAAGCTTTCTTT
abundance: few
v_gene: TRBV9
d_gene: .
j_gene: TRBJ1-1

CDR3aa: CAISGSGGEEKLFF
CDR3nt: TGTGCCATCAGTGGGTCTGGGGGCGAAGAAAAACTGTTTTTT
abundance: .
v_gene: TRBV10-3
d_gene: .
j_gene: TRBJ1-4

CDR3aa: CASSLQVWRNEQFF
CDR3nt: TGTGCTAGCAGCTTACAGGTCTGGCGCAATGAGCAGTTCTTC
abundance: .
v_gene: TRBV7-8
d_gene: .
j_gene: TRBJ2-1

CDR3aa: CASSWQTTDYNEQFF
CDR3nt: TGTGCCAGCAGTTGGCAGACCACCGACTACAATGAGCAGTTCTTC
abundance: few
v_gene: TRBV6-2/TRBV6-3
d_gene: .
j_gene: TRBJ2-1

CDR3aa: CATSRELQGRRTEAFF
CDR3nt: TGTGCCACCAGTAGAGAACTACAGGGGCGGAGGACTGAAGCTTTCTTT
abundance: .
v_gene: TRBV15
d_gene: TRBD1
j_gene: TRBJ1-1

CDR3aa: CASSFRTGSSYEQYF
CDR3nt: TGCGCCAGCAGCTTCAGGACAGGGAGCTCCTACGAGCAGTACTTC
abundance: .
v_gene: TRBV5-1
d_gene: TRBD1
j_gene: TRBJ2-7

CDR3aa: CASSLVDRNIQYF
CDR3nt: TGCGCCAGCAGCTTGGTGGATCGAAACATTCAGTACTTC
abundance: .
v_gene: TRBV5-1
d_gene: .
j_gene: TRBJ2-4

CDR3aa: CASSPLGGVGYGYTF
CDR3nt: TGTGCCAGCAGCCCTCTGGGGGGGGTCGGCTATGGCTACACCTTC
abundance: .
v_gene: TRBV5-5
d_gene: .
j_gene: TRBJ1-2

CDR3aa: CSVDSGGTDTQYF
CDR3nt: TGCAGCGTAGACAGCGGTGGCACAGATACGCAGTATTTT
abundance: many
v_gene: TRBV29-1
d_gene: .
j_gene: TRBJ2-3

CDR3aa: CASSKGSHFGANVLTF
CDR3nt: TGTGCCAGTAGTAAGGGCAGCCACTTTGGGGCCAACGTCCTGACTTTC
abundance: once
v_gene: TRBV19
d_gene: .
j_gene: TRBJ2-6

CDR3aa: CASSLYWSGGPSHEQYF
CDR3nt: TGTGCCAGCAGTTTGTATTGGTCAGGGGGCCCCTCCCACGAGCAGTACTTC
abundance: .
v_gene: TRBV12-3/TRBV12-4
d_gene: TRBD1
j_gene: TRBJ2-7

CDR3aa: CASSPGLAGVQYF
CDR3nt: TGTGCCAGCAGCCCGGGACTAGCGGGAGTTCAGTACTTC
abundance: many
v_gene: TRBV3-1
d_gene: TRBD2
j_gene: TRBJ2-4

CDR3aa: CASSAGTSPRETQYF
CDR3nt: TGCGCCAGCAGCGCCGGGACTTCTCCAAGGGAGACCCAGTACTTC
abundance: few
v_gene: TRBV5-1
d_gene: .
j_gene: TRBJ2-5

CDR3aa: CASSYSGEGTEAFF
CDR3nt: TGTGCCAGCAGTTACTCAGGGGAGGGCACTGAAGCTTTCTTT
abundance: .
v_gene: TRBV6-6
d_gene: .
j_gene: TRBJ1-1

CDR3aa: CSARTDEQYF
CDR3nt: TGCAGCGCCCGAACGGACGAGCAGTACTTC
abundance: many
v_gene: TRBV29-1
d_gene: .
j_gene: TRBJ2-7

CDR3aa: CASSLEWDVSGQYF
CDR3nt: TGTGCCAGCAGCTTAGAGTGGGACGTGTCGGGGCAGTACTTC
abundance: .
v_gene: TRBV7-9
d_gene: .
j_gene: TRBJ2-5

CDR3aa: CSALLPQTTARPITQYF
CDR3nt: TGCAGTGCTCTCCTCCCTCAAACAACCGCTCGACCGATTACGCAGTATTTT
abundance: .
v_gene: TRBV20-1
d_gene: .
j_gene: TRBJ2-3

CDR3aa: CSARSPASNQPQHF
CDR3nt: TGCAGTGCTAGATCTCCAGCTAGCAATCAGCCCCAGCATTTT
abundance: once
v_gene: TRBV20-1
d_gene: .
j_gene: TRBJ1-5

CDR3aa: CASSENVKMVEQFF
CDR3nt: TGTGCCAGCAGTGAAAACGTCAAAATGGTTGAGCAGTTCTTC
abundance: .
v_gene: TRBV6-1
d_gene: .
j_gene: TRBJ2-1

CDR3aa: CATSRKGGLNPTF
CDR3nt: TGTGCCACCAGTCGGAAGGGGGGGTTGAACCCTACCTTC
abundance: .
v_gene: TRBV15
d_gene: .
j_gene: TRBJ1-2

CDR3aa: CASSVPQGSTGELFF
CDR3nt: TGTGCCAGCAGCGTACCACAGGGGTCCACCGGGGAGCTGTTTTTT
abundance: few
v_gene: TRBV7-9
d_gene: TRBD1
j_gene: TRBJ2-2